This paragraph covers one T cell receptor beta chain sequence. Antigen specificity is unknown. This sample was taken from a study of T cell responses to AZD1222 COVID-19 vaccine. Study observations and caveats: Donors skewed white British and female; clonal diversity was possibly underestimated. Unmutated regions of variants are reportedly targeted by nearly half of spike-specific TCRs. Baseline seropositives among AZD1222 recipients totaled only 5 to 7.

Assay used: immunoSEQ multiplex PCR; TCRdb lists only in-frame clones, some missing. The sample lists over 150,000 clones, around 88% occurring once. The CDR3 has 14 residues. From germline, CDR1 is SGHNT and CDR2 YYREEE (reference sequence). The germline V and J ends were trimmed by 2 bases and 4 bases, with 12 bases remaining between them. Material: peripheral blood, obtained 28 days after the second AZD1222 dose. The rearrangement links TRBV5-4 to TRBJ1-1, with a possible D match to TRBD1 (5 bases). The sequence was obtained from an adult who received the AZD1222 COVID-19 vaccine. The CDR3 region is CASSLGVVGTEAFF. CDR3 coding DNA: TGTGCCAGCAGCTTAGGGGTTGTAGGCACTGAAGCTTTCTTT.